This T cell receptor (beta chain) was sequenced for a study of T-cell memory formation after mild COVID-19. The CDR3 length is 13 residues. The germline gives CDR1 DFQATT, CDR2 SNEGSKA (reference sequence). V lost 6 bases to trimming and J lost 4 bases; unmatched junction nucleotides: 9. TCRdb re-derived calls from the 5' RACE reads in MiXCR, one entry per CDR3 protein. The sample has hundreds of thousands of distinct CDR3 sequences, about a sixth seen once. Sequenced input: PBMCs or a T cell subset sorted from them (not recorded which). This rearrangement joins TRBV20-1 to TRBJ2-7; 7 nucleotides match TRBD1. The sequence came from an adult woman who had mild COVID-19 (a few samples of this study predate the infection). Cell type and time point are not known. The DNA of the CDR3 is TGCAGTGCCGTCGACAGGGAAAGATACGAGCAGTACTTC. Amino acids: CSAVDRERYEQYF.